This entry features one TCR beta chain sequence. Its target is unknown. TCRdb keeps only in-frame clones here, not all; method: immunoSEQ multiplex PCR. The repertoire holds about 51,000 clones, with 85% to 95% as singletons. V lost 5 bases, J lost 6 bases, and 16 bases lay in between. The CDR3 is 14 amino acids. Germline CDR1 is PRHDT and CDR2 is FYEKMQ (reference sequence). This specimen belongs to a study of graft-versus-host responses after intestinal transplantation. Study-wide background: Multivisceral, liver-intestinal, or isolated intestinal grafts went to recipients. Induction with anti-thymocyte globulin, then tacrolimus and steroids for 2 to 3 years, was given to all recipients.

Study-wide findings and caveats: The recipient marrow held GvH clones, and some of them showed up first in ileum or blood.

The chain employs TRBV13 and TRBJ1-2; D call uncertain. The clonotype comes from a human donor who was the organ donor for an intestinal transplant. Here the sequenced sample was unstimulated CD8+ T cells sorted from spleen or lymph node cells, taken before transplant. The CDR3 reads CASSRPTPMNGYTF. The CDR3 DNA reads as TGTGCCAGCAGCCGACCGACACCGATGAATGGCTACACCTTC.